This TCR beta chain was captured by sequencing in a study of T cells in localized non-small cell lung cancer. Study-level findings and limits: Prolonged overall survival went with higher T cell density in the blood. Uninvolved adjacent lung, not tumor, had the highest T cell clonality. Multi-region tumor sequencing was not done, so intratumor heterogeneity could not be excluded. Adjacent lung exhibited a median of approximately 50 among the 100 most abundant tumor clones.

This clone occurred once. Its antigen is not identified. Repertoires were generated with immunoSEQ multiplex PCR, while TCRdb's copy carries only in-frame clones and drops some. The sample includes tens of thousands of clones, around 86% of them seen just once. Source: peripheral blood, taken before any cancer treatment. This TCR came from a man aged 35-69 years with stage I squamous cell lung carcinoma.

Here the CDR3 reads CASSATGGAESPLHF. CDR3 sequence (DNA): TGTGCCAGCAGCGCGACAGGGGGAGCGGAGTCACCCCTCCACTTT. The chain links TRBV7-6 to TRBJ1-6; 9 nucleotides line up with TRBD1. J lost 10 bases, V lost 5 bases, and 9 bases had no gene match. The V gene's germline CDR1 is SGHVS and CDR2 FNYEAQ. There are 15 residues in the CDR3.